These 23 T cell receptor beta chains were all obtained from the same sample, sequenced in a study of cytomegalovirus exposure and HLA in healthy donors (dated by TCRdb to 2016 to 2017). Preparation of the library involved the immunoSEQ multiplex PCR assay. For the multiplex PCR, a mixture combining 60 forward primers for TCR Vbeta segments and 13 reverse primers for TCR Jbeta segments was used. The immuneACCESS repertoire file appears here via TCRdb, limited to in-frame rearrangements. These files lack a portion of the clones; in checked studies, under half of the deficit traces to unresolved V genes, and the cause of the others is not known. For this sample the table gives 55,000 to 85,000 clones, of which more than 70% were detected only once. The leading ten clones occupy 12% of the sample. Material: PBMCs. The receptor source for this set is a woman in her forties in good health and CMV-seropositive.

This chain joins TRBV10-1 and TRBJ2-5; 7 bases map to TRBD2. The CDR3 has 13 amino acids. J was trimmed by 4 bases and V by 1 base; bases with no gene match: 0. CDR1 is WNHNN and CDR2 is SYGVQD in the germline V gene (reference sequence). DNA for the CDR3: TGCGCCAGCAGTGAGTGGGAGGGAGAGACCCAGTACTTC. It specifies CASSEWEGETQYF.

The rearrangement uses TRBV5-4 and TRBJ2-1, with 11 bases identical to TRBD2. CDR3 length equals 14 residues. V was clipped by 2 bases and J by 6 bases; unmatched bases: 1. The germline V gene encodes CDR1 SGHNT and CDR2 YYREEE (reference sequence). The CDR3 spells CASSLLAGANEQFF. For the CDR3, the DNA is TGTGCCAGCAGCTTACTAGCGGGAGCCAATGAGCAGTTCTTC.

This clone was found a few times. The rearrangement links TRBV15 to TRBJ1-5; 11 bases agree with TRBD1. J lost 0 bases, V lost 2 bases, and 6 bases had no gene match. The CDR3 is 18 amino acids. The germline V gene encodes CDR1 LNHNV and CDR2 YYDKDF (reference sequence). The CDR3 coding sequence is TGTGCCACCAGCAGATTTGGGACAGGGGGGGATAGCAATCAGCCCCAGCATTTT. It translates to CATSRFGTGGDSNQPQHF.

CDR3 in DNA: TGTGCCAGCAGTCCGAACGGGGGGGATACGCAGTATTTT. Translation gives CASSPNGGDTQYF. The chain is built from TRBV2 and TRBJ2-3, with 7 bases lining up with TRBD2. V was pared by 5 bases and J by 6 bases, with 5 bases of the junction left unmatched. Germline CDR1 reads SNHLY; CDR2 reads FYNNEI. This CDR3 region has 13 residues.

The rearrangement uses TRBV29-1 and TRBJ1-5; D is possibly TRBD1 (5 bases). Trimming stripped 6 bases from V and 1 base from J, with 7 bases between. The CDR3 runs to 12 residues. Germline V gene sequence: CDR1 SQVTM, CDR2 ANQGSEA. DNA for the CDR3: TGCAGCGTCGGGGGGAGCAATCAGCCCCAGCATTTT. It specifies CSVGGSNQPQHF. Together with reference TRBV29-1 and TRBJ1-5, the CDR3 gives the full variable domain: SAVISQKPSRDICQRGTSLTIQCQVDSQVTMMFWYRQQPGQSLTLIATANQGSEATYESGFVIDKFPISRPNLTFSTLTVSNMSPEDSSIYLCSVGGSNQPQHFGDGTRLSIL.

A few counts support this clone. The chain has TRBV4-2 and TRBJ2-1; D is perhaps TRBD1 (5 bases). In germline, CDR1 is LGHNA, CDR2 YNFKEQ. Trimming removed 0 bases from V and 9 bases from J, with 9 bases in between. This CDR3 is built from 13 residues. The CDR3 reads CASSQDPQGEQFF. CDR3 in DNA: TGTGCCAGCAGCCAAGACCCTCAGGGTGAGCAGTTCTTC.

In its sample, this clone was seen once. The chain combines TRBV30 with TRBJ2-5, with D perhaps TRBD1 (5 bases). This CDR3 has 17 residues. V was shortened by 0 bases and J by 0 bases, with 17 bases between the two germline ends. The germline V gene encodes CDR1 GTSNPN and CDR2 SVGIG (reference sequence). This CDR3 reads CAWSVGVQLGYQETQYF. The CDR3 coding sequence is TGTGCCTGGAGTGTAGGGGTCCAATTGGGTTACCAAGAGACCCAGTACTTC.

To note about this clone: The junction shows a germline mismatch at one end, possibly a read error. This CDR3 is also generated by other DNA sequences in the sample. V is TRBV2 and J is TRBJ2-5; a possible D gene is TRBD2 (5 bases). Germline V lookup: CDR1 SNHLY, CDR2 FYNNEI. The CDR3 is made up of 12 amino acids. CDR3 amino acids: CASSGEFETQYF. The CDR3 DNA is TGTGCCAGTAGTGGGGAGTTTGAGACCCAGTACTTC.

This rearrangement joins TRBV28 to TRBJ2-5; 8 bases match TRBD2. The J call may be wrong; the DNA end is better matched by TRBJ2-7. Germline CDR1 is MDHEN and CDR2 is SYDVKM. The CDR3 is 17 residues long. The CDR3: CASSPDSLAEDPYEQYF. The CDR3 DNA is TGTGCCAGCAGTCCCGACTCACTAGCGGAGGATCCCTACGAGCAGTACTTC.

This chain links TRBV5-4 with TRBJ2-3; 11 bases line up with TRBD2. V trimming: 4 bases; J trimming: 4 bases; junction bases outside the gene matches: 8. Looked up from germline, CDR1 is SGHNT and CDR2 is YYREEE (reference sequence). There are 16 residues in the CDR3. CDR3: CASSPTSGGRADTQYF. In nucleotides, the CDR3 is TGTGCCAGCAGCCCTACTAGCGGGGGACGGGCAGATACGCAGTATTTT.

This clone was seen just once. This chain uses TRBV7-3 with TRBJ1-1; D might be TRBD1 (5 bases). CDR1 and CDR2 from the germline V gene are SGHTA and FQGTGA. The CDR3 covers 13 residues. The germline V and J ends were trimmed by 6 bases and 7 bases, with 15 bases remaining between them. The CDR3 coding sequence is TGTGCCAGCAGAAACGATCTAGACAGTGAAGCTTTCTTT. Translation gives CASRNDLDSEAFF.

The CDR3 DNA reads as TGCGCCAGCAGCTTTCCAGGGGACACTGAAGCTTTCTTT. This gives the protein CASSFPGDTEAFF. This chain joins TRBV5-1 and TRBJ1-1; D is possibly TRBD1 (6 bases). V lost 2 bases to trimming and J lost 3 bases, with 8 bases between them. The CDR3 runs 13 residues. Germline assignment: CDR1 SGHRS and CDR2 YFSETQ.

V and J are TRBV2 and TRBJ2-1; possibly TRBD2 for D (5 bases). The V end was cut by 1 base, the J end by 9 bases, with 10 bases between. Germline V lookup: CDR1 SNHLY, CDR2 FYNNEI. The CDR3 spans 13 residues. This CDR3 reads CASSEVARAEQFF. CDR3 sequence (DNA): TGTGCCAGCAGTGAAGTAGCGAGGGCTGAGCAGTTCTTC.

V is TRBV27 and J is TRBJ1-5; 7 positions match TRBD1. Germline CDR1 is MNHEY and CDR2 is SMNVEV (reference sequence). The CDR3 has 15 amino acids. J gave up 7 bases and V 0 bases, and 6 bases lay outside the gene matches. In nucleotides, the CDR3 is TGTGCCAGCAGTTTATCAATAGGGGACAGACAGCCCCAGCATTTT. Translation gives CASSLSIGDRQPQHF.

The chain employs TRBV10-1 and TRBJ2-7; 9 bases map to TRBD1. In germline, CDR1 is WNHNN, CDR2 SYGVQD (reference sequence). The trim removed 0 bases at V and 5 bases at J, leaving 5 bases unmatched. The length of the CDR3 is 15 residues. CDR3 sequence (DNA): TGCGCCAGCAGTGAGTCGGGGGACAGGGTGAACGAGCAGTACTTC. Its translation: CASSESGDRVNEQYF.

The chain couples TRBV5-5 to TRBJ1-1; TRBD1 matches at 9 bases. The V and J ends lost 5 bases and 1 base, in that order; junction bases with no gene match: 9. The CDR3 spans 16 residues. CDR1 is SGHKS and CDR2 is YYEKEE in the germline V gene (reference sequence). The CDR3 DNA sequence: TGTGCCAGCAGTTTTAGACCGGGACAGGGGAACACTGAAGCTTTCTTT. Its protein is CASSFRPGQGNTEAFF.

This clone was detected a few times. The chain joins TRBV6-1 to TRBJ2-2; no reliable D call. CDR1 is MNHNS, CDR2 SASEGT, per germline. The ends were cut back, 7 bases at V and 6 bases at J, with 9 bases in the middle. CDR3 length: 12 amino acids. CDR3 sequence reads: CASNGVPGELFF. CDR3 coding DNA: TGTGCCAGCAATGGAGTCCCCGGGGAGCTGTTTTTT.

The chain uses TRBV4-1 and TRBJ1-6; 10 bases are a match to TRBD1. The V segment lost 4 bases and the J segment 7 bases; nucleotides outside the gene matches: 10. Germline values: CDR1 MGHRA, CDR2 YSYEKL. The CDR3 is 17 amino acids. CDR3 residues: CASSRLMGDRGNSPLHF. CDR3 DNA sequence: TGCGCCAGCAGCCGCCTCATGGGGGACAGGGGAAATTCACCCCTCCACTTT.

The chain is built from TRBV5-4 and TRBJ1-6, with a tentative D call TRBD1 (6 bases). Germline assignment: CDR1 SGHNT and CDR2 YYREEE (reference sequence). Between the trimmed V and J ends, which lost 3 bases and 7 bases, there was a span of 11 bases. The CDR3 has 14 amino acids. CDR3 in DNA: TGTGCCAGCAGCTGGTGGGGGCCCAATTCACCCCTCCACTTT. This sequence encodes CASSWWGPNSPLHF.

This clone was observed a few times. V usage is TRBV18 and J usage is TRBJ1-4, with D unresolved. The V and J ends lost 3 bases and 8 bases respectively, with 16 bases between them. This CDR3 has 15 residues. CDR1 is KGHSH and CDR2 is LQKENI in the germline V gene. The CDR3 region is CASSPQAIDTEKLFF. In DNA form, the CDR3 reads TGTGCCAGCTCACCTCAGGCTATAGATACGGAAAAACTGTTTTTT.

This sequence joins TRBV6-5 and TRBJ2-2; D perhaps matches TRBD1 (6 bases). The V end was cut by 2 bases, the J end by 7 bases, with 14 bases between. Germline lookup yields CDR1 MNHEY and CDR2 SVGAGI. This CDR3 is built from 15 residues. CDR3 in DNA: TGTGCCAGCAGTTACCGGGACACGGTCGGCGGGGAGCTGTTTTTT. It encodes CASSYRDTVGGELFF.

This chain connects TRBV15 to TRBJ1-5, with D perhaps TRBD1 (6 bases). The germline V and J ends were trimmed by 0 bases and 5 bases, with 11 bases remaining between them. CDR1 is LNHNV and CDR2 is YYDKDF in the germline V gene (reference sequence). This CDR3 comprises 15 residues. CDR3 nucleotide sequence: TGTGCCACCAGCAGAGAACAGGGTTCCTATCAGCCCCAGCATTTT. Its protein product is CATSREQGSYQPQHF.

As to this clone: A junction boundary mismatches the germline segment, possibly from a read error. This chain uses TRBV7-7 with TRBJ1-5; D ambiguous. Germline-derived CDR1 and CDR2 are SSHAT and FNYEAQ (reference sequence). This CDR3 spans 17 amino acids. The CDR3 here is CASSLRGSKVGNQPQHF. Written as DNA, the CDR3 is TGTGCTAGCAGCTTACGCGGGTCGAAGGTGGGCAATCAGCCCCAGCATTTT.